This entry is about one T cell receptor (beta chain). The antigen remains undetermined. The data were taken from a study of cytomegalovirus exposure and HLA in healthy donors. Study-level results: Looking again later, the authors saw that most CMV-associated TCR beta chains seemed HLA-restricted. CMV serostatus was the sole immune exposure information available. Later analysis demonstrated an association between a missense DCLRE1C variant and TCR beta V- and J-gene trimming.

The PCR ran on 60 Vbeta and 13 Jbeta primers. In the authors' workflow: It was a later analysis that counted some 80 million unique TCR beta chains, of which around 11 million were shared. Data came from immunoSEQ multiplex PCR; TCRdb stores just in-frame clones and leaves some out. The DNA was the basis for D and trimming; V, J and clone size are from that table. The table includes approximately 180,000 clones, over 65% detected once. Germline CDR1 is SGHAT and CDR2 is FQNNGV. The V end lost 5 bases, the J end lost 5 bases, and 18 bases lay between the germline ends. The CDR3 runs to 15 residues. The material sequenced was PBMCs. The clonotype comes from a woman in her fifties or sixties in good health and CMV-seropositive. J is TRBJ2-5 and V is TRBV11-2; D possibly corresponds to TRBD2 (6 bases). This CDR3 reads CASSPWDSGAETQYF. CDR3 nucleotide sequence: TGTGCCAGCAGCCCTTGGGACTCCGGGGCGGAGACCCAGTACTTC.